Listed here is a single T cell receptor beta chain. This clone turned up a few times. The antigen this receptor binds is unknown. No per-base quality is available; no much larger clone lies one base away. This sample is part of a study of blood T cell repertoires in COVID-19 (TCRdb year 2020). Study-wide context: Collaborator samples came from the United States, Italy and Spain and covered acute and convalescent phases of COVID-19. The material from the prospective study consisted of cDNA or gDNA derived from T cells, B-cell-depleted T cells, or PBMCs. Deeply sampled blood TCRbeta repertoires from subjects exposed to, actively infected with, or recovered from COVID-19 were included in the dataset. A freely available public database, intended as a resource for researchers studying the immune response to SARS-CoV-2, is where the repertoires were released. Samples were obtained from the ongoing ImmuneRACE study (first 160 participants) and from over 1,000 subjects provided by 6 global collaborators. The sample metadata nearly always contained a de-identified subject ID, COVID-19 status, age in years and sex. Where HLA class I and class II types were available, the types were taken from metadata supplied by the sample provider, not from assay-based typing. Study-level results and caveats: How much clinical and demographic metadata was included differed by source and by participant, and the metadata was provided uncurated.

TCRbeta CDR3 regions were amplified from genomic DNA using the immunoSEQ Assay, a bias-controlled multiplex PCR. Per the source publication's procedure: The number of nucleated cells in each sample was estimated by amplification of reference gene primers within the assay. To quantify the absolute abundance of each unique TCRbeta CDR3 rearrangement, sequence reads were collapsed and filtered. For each sample, productive Simpson clonality was calculated by taking the square root of Simpson's diversity index across productive rearrangements. This immuneACCESS table, as held by TCRdb, lists in-frame sequences with V and J called but not all clones. Of the missing ones, under half trace to an unresolved V gene in checked studies; the others have no known cause. That table is the source of V, J and clone size, and D and trimming were worked out from the DNA. For this sample there are under 110,000 clones; about 64% appear just once. The ten largest clones take up approximately 0.9% of the sample.

V gives up 0 bases and J gives up 2 bases, and the segment between their germline ends measures 7 bases. CDR1 and CDR2, per the germline V gene, are SNHLY and FYNNEI. The CDR3 runs 14 amino acids, cysteine and phenylalanine included. Only CDR3 DNA remains: 42 bases, in frame from the first base. Each collaborating institution followed its own protocols to collect whole blood in K2EDTA tubes. For TCRbeta analysis, collaborator samples were shipped as frozen whole blood, as isolated PBMCs, or as DNA extracted from either sample type. The chain couples TRBV2 to TRBJ1-2, with the D gene uncertain. The sample was peripheral blood. This TCR was sampled from a human donor with acute or convalescent COVID-19. The donor label of this sample is uncertain. The nucleotide sequence reads as follows: TGTGCCAGCAGTGAAGCGGGAGGGAACTATGGCTACACCTTC. Translated, it reads CASSEAGGNYGYTF.